The clone carrying this T cell receptor (beta chain) was found once. The CDR3 spans 15 residues. Germline V gene sequence: CDR1 SGDLS, CDR2 YYNGEE. The V gene lost 1 base and the J gene lost 4 bases, with 14 bases spanning the gap. The sample comes from a study of control samples from healthy donors and cancer patients. The protocol was immunoSEQ multiplex PCR, while the TCRdb copy is restricted to in-frame clones and leaves out a portion. The top ten hold around 9% of the sample, which has 120,000 or so clones, 87% seen once. Material for sequencing was blood. The sequence derives from a man in his forties in good health. The rearrangement uses TRBV9 and TRBJ1-1; maybe TRBD1 (5 bases). The CDR3 spells CASSVTWGGSTEAFF. DNA of the CDR3: TGTGCCAGCAGCGTAACGTGGGGGGGTAGCACTGAAGCTTTCTTT.